This T cell receptor (beta chain) was found in a study of cytotoxic CD8 clonotypes in ibrutinib-treated CLL. Study-wide background: Some 25 partial and 2 complete responses; at median roughly 68 months, about 14 remitted, about 12 progressed. Across samples, productive templates numbered 250,000 to 300,000 and productive rearrangements reached roughly 98,000 on average. Study-wide findings and caveats: In comparison with age-matched healthy donors, baseline clonality was higher and tracked circulating CD8+ T-cell counts.

Profiled with immunoSEQ multiplex PCR; TCRdb holds only in-frame clones, not every one. The sample includes 25,000 to 30,000 clones, 75% to 85% of them seen just once. V dropped 3 bases and J dropped 4 bases, with 7 bases sitting between them. Germline V gene lookup returns CDR1 MNHNY and CDR2 SVGAGI (reference sequence). This CDR3 spans 12 amino acids. TCR beta library input comprised roughly 2 micrograms of genomic DNA from cryopreserved PBMCs. Concerning this clone: No antigen is known for it.

The chain combines TRBV6-6 with TRBJ2-7, with D unresolved. The sequence was collected from a human donor with chronic lymphocytic leukemia. The input for sequencing was PBMCs, taken after 24 months of ibrutinib treatment. The DNA for the CDR3 is TGTGCCAGCAGTTATCGTGAATACGAGCAGTACTTC. It codes for CASSYREYEQYF.